Presented here are 8 T cell receptor beta chains from one specimen sequenced in a study of blood T cell repertoires in COVID-19. The repertoire was sequenced with immunoSEQ multiplex PCR; TCRdb's copy has only in-frame clones and lacks some. The table shows 200,000 to 300,000 clones, with roughly 83% occurring only once. The sample comprised peripheral blood. Every receptor here comes from a woman aged 80 or over with acute or convalescent COVID-19.

The gene calls are TRBV7-9 and TRBJ2-3; perhaps TRBD2 as D (7 bases). The V end was cut by 1 base, the J end by 2 bases, with 10 bases between. Germline CDR1 SEHNR, CDR2 FQNEAQ (reference sequence). CDR3 length: 15 residues. This CDR3 reads CASSLVRGLTDTQYF. The CDR3 nucleotides read TGTGCCAGCAGCTTAGTGCGGGGGCTCACAGATACGCAGTATTTT.

The chain carries TRBV2 and TRBJ1-2; 9 positions match TRBD1. The CDR3 totals 14 residues. The trim removed 6 bases at V and 3 bases at J, leaving 5 bases unmatched. The germline V gene has CDR1 SNHLY and CDR2 FYNNEI. The CDR3 spells CASRQTGGDYGYTF. For the CDR3, the DNA is TGTGCCAGCAGACAGACAGGGGGTGACTATGGCTACACCTTC.

This clone has more than one count but fewer than ten. V gene TRBV28 combines with J gene TRBJ1-1; D is uncertain. The germline V gene has CDR1 MDHEN and CDR2 SYDVKM. The CDR3 sequence is 14 residues long. Trimming removed 7 bases from V and 0 bases from J, with 12 bases in between. This CDR3 is CASMGSPMNTEAFF. The DNA for the CDR3 is TGTGCCAGCATGGGCAGCCCTATGAACACTGAAGCTTTCTTT.

In its sample, this clone was seen a few times. The genes are TRBV7-8 and TRBJ1-5, with D perhaps TRBD1 (6 bases). There are 14 residues in the CDR3. Between the trimmed V and J ends, which lost 2 bases and 5 bases, there was a span of 10 bases. Germline V lookup: CDR1 SGHVS, CDR2 FQNEAQ. The CDR3 is CASSLYAGDQPQHF. The DNA of the CDR3 is TGTGCCAGCAGCTTATACGCAGGGGATCAGCCCCAGCATTTT. Full variable domain (outside the CDR3, taken from reference TRBV7-8 and TRBJ1-5): GAGVSQSPRYKVAKRGQDVALRCDPISGHVSLFWYQQALGQGPEFLTYFQNEAQLDKSGLPSDRFFAERPEGSVSTLKIQRTQQEDSAVYLCASSLYAGDQPQHFGDGTRLSIL.

This clone was observed a few times. This CDR3 reads CASSKETYNEQFF. DNA of the CDR3: TGTGCCAGCAGCAAAGAAACATACAATGAGCAGTTCTTC. The chain couples TRBV7-6 to TRBJ2-1, with no clear D. This CDR3 contains 13 residues. Trimming pared 5 bases from V and 4 bases from J, leaving 9 bases between. Germline assignment: CDR1 SGHVS and CDR2 FNYEAQ.

The chain recombines TRBV14 with TRBJ2-1, with a tentative D call TRBD2 (5 bases). CDR1 is SGHDN and CDR2 is FVKESK in the germline V gene. This CDR3 is built from 15 residues. The V gene lost 4 bases and the J gene lost 0 bases, with 10 bases spanning the gap. CDR3 DNA: TGTGCCAGCAGCCTGCGGGTAGGCTCCTACAATGAGCAGTTCTTC. It encodes CASSLRVGSYNEQFF.

V gene TRBV19 combines with J gene TRBJ2-3; no clear D. Germline loops: CDR1 LNHDA, CDR2 SQIVND (reference sequence). The CDR3 loop spans 14 amino acids. V was cut by 0 bases and J by 3 bases, with 7 bases left in between. CDR3 sequence (DNA): TGTGCCAGTAGTATAGATCCGGAGACAGATACGCAGTATTTT. It is translated as CASSIDPETDTQYF.

The genes are TRBV28 and TRBJ1-5; 8 bases agree with TRBD1. Trimming cost V 5 bases and J 6 bases; bases outside gene matches: 12. Per germline, CDR1 MDHEN and CDR2 SYDVKM. The CDR3 runs to 16 residues. This chain's CDR3 is CASSEGQAFEGQPQHF. CDR3 bases: TGTGCCAGCAGTGAGGGACAGGCATTCGAAGGTCAGCCCCAGCATTTT.